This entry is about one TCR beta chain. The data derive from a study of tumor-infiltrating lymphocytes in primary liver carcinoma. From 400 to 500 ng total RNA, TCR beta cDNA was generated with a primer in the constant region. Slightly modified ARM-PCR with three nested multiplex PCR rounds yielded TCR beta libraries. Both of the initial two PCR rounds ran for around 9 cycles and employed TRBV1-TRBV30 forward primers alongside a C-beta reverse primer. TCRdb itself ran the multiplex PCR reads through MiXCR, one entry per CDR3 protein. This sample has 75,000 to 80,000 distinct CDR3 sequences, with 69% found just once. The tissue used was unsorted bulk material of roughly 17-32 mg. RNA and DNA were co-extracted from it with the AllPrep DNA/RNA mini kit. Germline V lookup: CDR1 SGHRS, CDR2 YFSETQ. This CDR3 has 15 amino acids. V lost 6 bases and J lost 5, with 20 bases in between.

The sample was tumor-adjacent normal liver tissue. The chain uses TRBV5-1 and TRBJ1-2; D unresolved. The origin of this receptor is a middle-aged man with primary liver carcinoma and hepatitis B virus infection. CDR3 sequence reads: CASNSAGFAEYGYTF. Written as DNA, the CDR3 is TGCGCCAGCAACTCGGCGGGTTTCGCTGAGTATGGCTACACCTTC.